A selection of T cell receptor beta chains follows, all from one sample in a study of cytomegalovirus exposure and HLA in healthy donors. Produced via immunoSEQ multiplex PCR; TCRdb's table is partial and in-frame only. The data show some 190,000 clones, 85% seen once. The material sequenced was PBMCs. The receptors were gathered from a boy between 2 and 15 years old in good health and CMV-seronegative. The CDR3 runs from the conserved cysteine through the conserved F or W. A D gene is named only where the DNA matches it firmly. The size field is filled for only some rows; it gives once, few, many or a size class.

>NA|TRBJ1-5|TRBV28|once
TGTGCCAGCAGTCATCAGACAGGCTTGAATCAGCCCCAGCATTTT
CASSHQTGLNQPQHF
>NA|TRBJ2-1|TRBV29-1|once
TGCAGCGTTGAAGATCGCGGGCTCTGGGGTGAGCAGTTCTTC
CSVEDRGLWGEQFF
>NA|TRBJ1-2|TRBV29-1|once
TGCAGCGCCCAGGTGGCTGGGGGCTACACCTTC
CSAQVAGGYTF
>NA|TRBJ2-3|TRBV29-1|NA
TGCAGCGTTGGAAGCGGCGGCGATACGCAGTATTTT
CSVGSGGDTQYF
>TRBD1|TRBJ2-3|TRBV2|NA
TGTGCCAGCATTCGGGGACAGGGGGATTCATTCACAGATACGCAGTATTTT
CASIRGQGDSFTDTQYF
>NA|TRBJ1-1|TRBV11-1|NA
TGTGCCAGGGGCGGGAAGGAGGCTTTCTTT
CARGGKEAFF
>NA|TRBJ1-5|TRBV29-1|NA
TGCAGCGTTTTGACAGGTTTGAGCAATCAGCCCCAGCATTTT
CSVLTGLSNQPQHF
>NA|TRBJ1-5|TRBV19|NA
TGTGCCAGTAGTATCTCCCCAGGGCCTCAAAATTTT
CASSISPGPQNF
>NA|TRBJ2-1|TRBV13|NA
TGTGCCAGCAGCTTGGCAGCGGAGGGTGAAACCTACAATGAGCAGTTCTTC
CASSLAAEGETYNEQFF
>NA|TRBJ1-2|TRBV10-1|NA
TGCGCCAGCAGTGAAGTTGGGGGCGCAGGCTACACCTTC
CASSEVGGAGYTF
>NA|TRBJ1-2|TRBV27|NA
TGTGCCAGCAGTTTATACTCGGACTATGGCCACACCTTC
CASSLYSDYGHTF
>NA|TRBJ2-3|TRBV4-1|NA
TGCGCCAGCAGCCAGGAACCTCTAGCTGCCCTCACAGATACGCAGTATTTT
CASSQEPLAALTDTQYF
>NA|TRBJ2-2|TRBV10-3|NA
TGTGCCATCAGTGAGTCGATAACGGGAACCGGGGAGCTGTTTTTT
CAISESITGTGELFF
>TRBD1|TRBJ1-4|TRBV9|NA
TGTGCCAGCAGCGTAGCTGGTACAGGGGCCGAAAAACTGTTTTTT
CASSVAGTGAEKLFF
>NA|TRBJ1-1|TRBV9|NA
TGTGCCAGCAGCCCTCAGGGCTCTGAAGCTTTCTTT
CASSPQGSEAFF
>TRBD2|TRBJ2-3|TRBV7-3|NA
TGTGCCAGCAGCTTAACGACGGGAGGGCTTACAGATACGCAGTATTTT
CASSLTTGGLTDTQYF
>TRBD1|TRBJ1-4|TRBV2|NA
TGTGCCAGCAGCCCAGGGGGTAGAGGTGAAAAACTGTTTTTT
CASSPGGRGEKLFF
>TRBD2|TRBJ2-7|TRBV7-9|NA
TGTGCCAGCAGCTTCCCTACTAGCGGGGGCGAGCAGTACTTC
CASSFPTSGGEQYF
>NA|TRBJ1-1|TRBV5-1|few
TGCGCCAGCAGCTTGACGAGGGGAGGCGCTGAAGCTTTCTTT
CASSLTRGGAEAFF
>TRBD2|TRBJ2-3|TRBV2|NA
TGTGCCAGCAGGGGGACTAGCGGGGCCATCCTCGGCACAGATACGCAGTATTTT
CASRGTSGAILGTDTQYF
>NA|TRBJ2-7|TRBV5-6|NA
TGTGCCAGCAGCATTGACAGCTACGAGCAGTACTTC
CASSIDSYEQYF
>TRBD2|TRBJ2-2|TRBV28|few
TGTGCCAGCAGTGCCGGGACTACCCACACCGGGGAGCTGTTTTTT
CASSAGTTHTGELFF
>TRBD2|TRBJ2-2|TRBV9|NA
TGTGCCAGCAGCGTAGATTGGGCGGGAGGGAACACCGGGGAGCTGTTTTTT
CASSVDWAGGNTGELFF
>NA|TRBJ2-2|TRBV19|NA
TGTGCCAGTAGTATAGTCACAGGGCGTGTTCCCGGGGAGCTGTTTTTT
CASSIVTGRVPGELFF
>TRBD2|TRBJ2-7|TRBV7-2|once
TGTGCCAGCAGCACGGGGACTAGCGGGGTGGCCTACGAGCAGTACTTC
CASSTGTSGVAYEQYF
>TRBD1|TRBJ1-5|TRBV5-1|NA
TGCGCCAGCCAAGCCTTCCGGGACAGGGGGTTATCTGCCCAGCATTTT
CASQAFRDRGLSAQHF
>NA|TRBJ2-1|TRBV5-4|NA
TGTGCCAGCAGCTTGAGTAGCTCACGCAATGAGCAGTTCTTC
CASSLSSSRNEQFF
>NA|TRBJ2-1|TRBV9|NA
TGTGCCAGCAGCGTCGGGGTGACGGACTCATACAATGAGCAGTTCTTC
CASSVGVTDSYNEQFF
>NA|TRBJ2-1|TRBV15|NA
TGTGCCACCAGCAGAGATCCCATCAGGGATGGCAAAAATGAGCAGTTCTTC
CATSRDPIRDGKNEQFF
>NA|TRBJ1-4|TRBV29-1|NA
TGCAGCGTTGTAACCTCCGGGACATTGAAAAAACTGTTTTTT
CSVVTSGTLKKLFF
>NA|TRBJ1-3|TRBV2|few
TGTGCCAGCAGTGAAGCCCACAGGGCTGGAAACACCATATATTTT
CASSEAHRAGNTIYF
>NA|TRBJ2-6|TRBV19|NA
TGTGCCAGCATCTCGAACAGGGTTGGCTCTGGGGCCAACGTCCTGACTTTC
CASISNRVGSGANVLTF
>NA|TRBJ1-1|TRBV9|NA
TGTGCCAGCAGCGCGATACAGGGCGGGGGCACTGAAGCTTTCTTT
CASSAIQGGGTEAFF
>TRBD1|TRBJ1-5|TRBV6-1|NA
TGTGCCAGCAGTGAGGGACAGGCTCTTCCCCAGCATTTT
CASSEGQALPQHF
>NA|TRBJ1-5|TRBV6-1|NA
TGTGCTACCAATTGGGAGAATCAGCCCCAGCATTTT
CATNWENQPQHF
>NA|TRBJ2-7|TRBV5-1|NA
TGCGCCAGCAGAGAGGACAGCACCTACGAGCAGTACTTC
CASREDSTYEQYF
>TRBD2|TRBJ2-7|TRBV5-4|NA
TGTGCCAGCAGCCATCCTAGCGGGATGCGGTCCTACGAGCAGTACTTC
CASSHPSGMRSYEQYF
>TRBD1|TRBJ2-7|TRBV7-8|NA
TGTGCCAGCAGCTTGGAACCGGGACAGGGCGGCGAGCAGTACTTC
CASSLEPGQGGEQYF
>NA|TRBJ2-2|TRBV5-1|NA
TGCGCCAGCAGCTTCGCCAGGGCCGCCGGGGAGCTGTTTTTT
CASSFARAAGELFF
>NA|TRBJ1-5|TRBV5-1|NA
TGCGCCAGCAGCGTGAACGGGGGGAGCAATCAGCCCCAGCATTTT
CASSVNGGSNQPQHF
>TRBD1|TRBJ1-2|TRBV19|NA
TGTGCCAGTAGCTATACAGGGGGCGGCTATGGCTACACCTTC
CASSYTGGGYGYTF
>TRBD2|TRBJ2-5|TRBV4-1|NA
TGCGCCAGCAGCCAATTGGGACTCCCACCGAGGGCTAGCGGGAGGGTAGAGACCCAGTACTTC
CASSQLGLPPRASGRVETQYF
>TRBD1|TRBJ1-1|TRBV5-4|NA
TGTGCCAGCAGCCCTGAGCGACAGGGGTTGGCTTTCTTT
CASSPERQGLAFF
>TRBD2|TRBJ2-1|TRBV2|NA
TGTGCCAGCAGTGAACTAGCGGCCAATGAGCAGTTCTTC
CASSELAANEQFF
>NA|TRBJ1-5|TRBV7-2|NA
TGTGCCAGCGGACTTAATCAGCCCCAGCATTTT
CASGLNQPQHF
>NA|TRBJ2-1|TRBV11-2|NA
TGTGCCAGCAGCTTGGAGCGGGTTTCCTACAATGAGCAGTTCTTC
CASSLERVSYNEQFF
>NA|TRBJ1-2|TRBV28|NA
TGTGCCACCAAGACGGGGGGATATGGCTACACCTTC
CATKTGGYGYTF
>TRBD1|TRBJ2-2|TRBV7-9|NA
TGTGCCAGCAGCACCCGGACAGGCACCGGGGAGCTGTTTTTT
CASSTRTGTGELFF
>NA|TRBJ1-4|TRBV11-2|NA
TGTGCCAGCAGATTAGCCGGGGGAGGGGAAAAACTGTTTTTT
CASRLAGGGEKLFF
>NA|TRBJ2-4|TRBV7-3|NA
TGTGCCAGCAGCCATTCCGGGGCCAAAAACATTCAGTACTTC
CASSHSGAKNIQYF
>NA|TRBJ1-2|TRBV4-1|NA
TGCGCCAGCAGGGATCCAGGGAGGGGAGGCAACTATGGCTACACCTTC
CASRDPGRGGNYGYTF
>NA|TRBJ2-1|TRBV19|NA
TGTGCCAGTAGTGTCCTGGAGGAGCAGTTCTTC
CASSVLEEQFF
>NA|TRBJ1-2|TRBV7-8|NA
TGTGCCAGCAGCCACCGGCAGGGGCTTAACTATGGCTACACCTTC
CASSHRQGLNYGYTF
>TRBD2|TRBJ2-1|TRBV5-6|NA
TGTGCCAGCAGCTTGGCCCGAGCGGGATTAGCCTACAATGAGCAGTTCTTC
CASSLARAGLAYNEQFF
>TRBD1|TRBJ1-5|TRBV9|NA
TGTGCCAGCAGCCGGGACAGTAGCAATCAGCCCCAGCATTTT
CASSRDSSNQPQHF
>TRBD1|TRBJ1-6|TRBV19|NA
TGTGCCAGTAGTCCAGGGGGCATCTTAGGGAGCTCACCCCTCCACTTT
CASSPGGILGSSPLHF
>NA|TRBJ2-4|TRBV27|NA
TGTGCCAGCAGTTTATCCCCGGAGGACATTCAGTACTTC
CASSLSPEDIQYF
>TRBD1|TRBJ2-4|TRBV6-5|NA
TGTGCCAGCAGTGCACAGGGGTTAGCCAAAAACATTCAGTACTTC
CASSAQGLAKNIQYF